This TCR beta chain emerged from a study of multiple sclerosis patients with progressive multifocal leukoencephalopathy. Time point here: before natalizumab initiation. Sequencing was performed with immunoSEQ multiplex PCR; in TCRdb, only in-frame clones are kept and a portion is missing. Seen here are about 28,000 clones, around nine tenths observed once, and the top ten hold 0.8% to 1.1%. Germline assignment: CDR1 SEHNR and CDR2 FQNEAQ (reference sequence). CDR3 length equals 15 residues. Trimming took off 3 bases at V and 4 bases at J, with 12 bases between the two ends. The sample comprised PBMCs. This receptor was taken from a human donor with multiple sclerosis. The chain couples TRBV7-9 to TRBJ2-2; D remains ambiguous. The chain's CDR3 is CASSFGRDGTGELFF. CDR3 DNA sequence: TGTGCCAGCAGCTTCGGAAGGGATGGCACCGGGGAGCTGTTTTTT.